This entry lists 15 T cell receptor beta chains sequenced from one sample in a study of T cell responses to AZD1222 COVID-19 vaccine. Here immunoSEQ multiplex PCR was the method, and the copy in TCRdb shows in-frame clones only, minus some. This table holds more than 110,000 clones, just over 85% found once. Sequencing used peripheral blood, obtained on day 0 of AZD1222 vaccination. Receptor source: an adult in good health.

This chain links TRBV30 with TRBJ1-2; D unresolved. Trimming took 3 bases from V and 7 from J, leaving 12 bases between them. CDR1 is GTSNPN and CDR2 is SVGIG in the germline V gene (reference sequence). The CDR3 covers 12 residues. The CDR3 loop is CAWRKIVGGYTF. The CDR3 region has the DNA TGTGCCTGGAGGAAGATCGTCGGTGGCTACACCTTC.

The rearrangement links TRBV7-6 to TRBJ2-1, with 9 bases lining up with TRBD2. Germline CDR1 and CDR2: SGHVS and FNYEAQ. V gave up 1 base and J gave up 4 bases; unmatched junction bases: 5. This CDR3 has 16 amino acids. This CDR3 reads CASSLEASGKYNEQFF. In DNA form, the CDR3 reads TGTGCCAGCAGCTTAGAGGCTAGCGGGAAATACAATGAGCAGTTCTTC.

CDR3 coding DNA: TGTGCCAGTAGTATAACTATCGGGAGTGAGCAGTTCTTC. Protein sequence: CASSITIGSEQFF. This chain uses TRBV19 with TRBJ2-1; a possible D gene is TRBD2 (6 bases). CDR1 and CDR2 (germline): LNHDA, SQIVND (reference sequence). V lost 2 bases and J 9 bases, leaving 11 bases between the germline ends. This CDR3 is 13 amino acids long.

The rearrangement links TRBV7-6 to TRBJ2-2; 7 bases map to TRBD1. Germline assignment: CDR1 SGHVS and CDR2 FNYEAQ. The CDR3 is 15 amino acids. After removal of 2 bases from V and 0 bases from J, the junction contained 0 bases not matched to a gene. CDR3 coding DNA: TGTGCCAGCAGCTTACAGGGGGCGAACACCGGGGAGCTGTTTTTT. Translation gives CASSLQGANTGELFF.

The gene calls are TRBV10-1 and TRBJ2-1, with 9 nucleotides matching TRBD2. V was pared by 8 bases and J by 9 bases, with 11 bases of the junction left unmatched. The CDR3 covers 14 residues. Germline assignment: CDR1 WNHNN and CDR2 SYGVQD (reference sequence). Written as DNA, the CDR3 is TGCGCCAGCGGGCCCGGGACTAGCATCGGTGAGCAGTTCTTC. It codes for CASGPGTSIGEQFF.

This clone was seen a single time. The V call is TRBV30, the J call TRBJ2-6; D could derive from TRBD1 or TRBD2 (5 bases each). Trimming removed 5 bases from V and 0 bases from J, with 26 bases in between. The CDR3 has 20 residues. Germline V gene lookup returns CDR1 GTSNPN and CDR2 SVGIG (reference sequence). The CDR3 bases are TGTGCCTGGTCGATTCCGGGACGGGTGGGGGTAGGCTCTGGGGCCAACGTCCTGACTTTC. It codes for CAWSIPGRVGVGSGANVLTF.

For this clone: Other DNA variants within this sample encode the same CDR3. This rearrangement joins TRBV7-2 to TRBJ1-1; TRBD1 might be the D (5 bases). The germline V gene has CDR1 SGHTA and CDR2 FQGNSA. The CDR3 loop spans 18 amino acids. Trimming stripped 4 bases from V and 0 bases from J, with 21 bases between. CDR3 loop: CASSWVAGRTLMNTEAFF. The CDR3 coding sequence is TGTGCCAGCAGCTGGGTAGCAGGGAGGACTCTGATGAACACTGAAGCTTTCTTT. Complete variable domain (other parts from reference TRBV7-2 and TRBJ1-1): GAGVSQSPSNKVTEKGKDVELRCDPISGHTALYWYRQSLGQGLEFLIYFQGNSAPDKSGLPSDRFSAERTGGSVSTLTIQRTQQEDSAVYLCASSWVAGRTLMNTEAFFGQGTRLTVV.

The gene calls are TRBV27 and TRBJ2-1; 11 nucleotides line up with TRBD2. Looked up from germline, CDR1 is MNHEY and CDR2 is SMNVEV (reference sequence). V shed 3 bases and J 6 bases; nucleotides not matched to a gene: 10. This CDR3 spans 17 amino acids. CDR3 sequence: CASSFQVTSGNGNEQFF. In DNA, the CDR3 is TGTGCCAGCAGTTTCCAAGTGACTAGCGGGAACGGCAATGAGCAGTTCTTC.

This clone was found once. This chain joins TRBV9 and TRBJ1-2; D is unclear. The CDR3 totals 10 residues. V was clipped by 4 bases and J by 13 bases, with 11 bases between them. Germline loops: CDR1 SGDLS, CDR2 YYNGEE. CDR3 in DNA: TGTGCCAGCAGCCCCCGCCCGGGCACCTTC. This gives the protein CASSPRPGTF.

The chain couples TRBV6-5 to TRBJ2-7, with D unclear. The germline V and J ends were trimmed by 0 bases and 4 bases, with 10 bases remaining between them. This CDR3 has 14 amino acids. Germline V lookup: CDR1 MNHEY, CDR2 SVGAGI. The CDR3 loop reads CASSYSTREYEQYF. The CDR3 DNA reads TGTGCCAGCAGTTACTCGACTCGAGAATACGAGCAGTACTTC.

CDR3: CASSLTGNEKLFF. The CDR3 nucleotides are TGTGCCAGCAGCTTAACTGGGAATGAAAAACTGTTTTTT. The chain has TRBV7-2 and TRBJ1-4; D gene ambiguous. There are 13 residues in the CDR3. CDR1 is SGHTA, CDR2 FQGNSA, per germline. V lost 2 bases to trimming and J lost 5 bases, with 6 bases between them.

The chain carries TRBV18 and TRBJ1-4, with no clear D. This CDR3 is 16 amino acids long. The germline V gene has CDR1 KGHSH and CDR2 LQKENI. Trimming pared 3 bases from V and 3 bases from J, leaving 14 bases between. The CDR3 loop is CASSPLGDRPNEKLFF. CDR3 sequence (DNA): TGTGCCAGCTCACCGCTTGGGGATAGGCCTAATGAAAAACTGTTTTTT.

The rearrangement uses TRBV5-5 and TRBJ2-1, with D tentatively TRBD2 (6 bases). Between the trimmed V and J ends, which lost 4 bases and 4 bases, there was a span of 18 bases. This CDR3 has 16 residues. Germline CDR1 SGHKS, CDR2 YYEKEE (reference sequence). Written as DNA, the CDR3 is TGTGCCAGCAGCAGGACCACTAGCAGCTCTTACAATGAGCAGTTCTTC. Translating gives CASSRTTSSSYNEQFF.

This chain links TRBV19 with TRBJ2-1, with 10 bases matching TRBD2. Germline-derived CDR1 and CDR2 are LNHDA and SQIVND (reference sequence). The CDR3 has 14 residues. With 4 bases clipped from V and 7 bases from J, the junction kept 4 bases outside the gene matches. In DNA, the CDR3 is TGTGCCAGTAGTAAACAGCGGGAGGGAAATGAGCAGTTCTTC. Its translation is CASSKQREGNEQFF.

CDR3: CASSETRVPGELFF. DNA for the CDR3: TGTGCCAGCAGCGAAACCAGGGTTCCCGGGGAGCTGTTTTTT. This chain connects TRBV13 to TRBJ2-2; a possible D gene is TRBD1 (5 bases). V was pared by 5 bases and J by 6 bases, with 13 bases between. The CDR3 spans 14 residues. Germline lookup yields CDR1 PRHDT and CDR2 FYEKMQ (reference sequence).